This T cell receptor beta chain is drawn from a study of vaccination and CD4 T cells after COVID-19. Concerning this clonotype: Its antigen remains unknown.

Cultured CD4+ T-cell DNA underwent Oncomine TCR Beta short-read sequencing. A single record per CDR3 protein comes from TCRdb applying MiXCR to the PCR reads. The sample has 9,000 to 10,000 distinct CDR3 sequences; about 55% are singletons. Regarding treatment: approximately 11-day PBMC culture with coronavirus spike peptide pools or control peptides (ViraFEST assay). Study-wide results and caveats: Although the median of SARS-CoV-2-reactive clonotypes rose from about 20 to 38, the change was not significant.

The sequence came from a human donor who had recovered from COVID-19. Sequencing used CD4+ T cells from blood, cultured in vitro.

CDR3 amino acids: CASSYRTGGADGYTF. CDR3 coding DNA: TGTGCCAGCAGTTATCGGACAGGGGGCGCCGATGGCTACACCTTC. The chain employs TRBV6-5 and TRBJ1-2; 11 bases line up with TRBD1. This CDR3 is 15 amino acids long. Germline V gene lookup returns CDR1 MNHEY and CDR2 SVGAGI. V trimming: 3 bases; J trimming: 6 bases; junction bases outside the gene matches: 6.